These 30 T cell receptor beta chains were sequenced from one sample in a study of blood T cell repertoires in COVID-19. Data came from immunoSEQ multiplex PCR; TCRdb stores just in-frame clones and leaves some out. The data hold under 250,000 clones, with 86% observed a single time. The sequenced sample was peripheral blood. The receptor source for this set is a man aged 50-60 years with COVID-19, enrolled during active disease.

The chain uses TRBV6-5 and TRBJ2-2; D might be TRBD1 (5 bases). The germline V gene has CDR1 MNHEY and CDR2 SVGAGI. The CDR3 totals 12 residues. With 5 bases removed from V and 7 bases from J, the gap between germline ends came to 8 bases. CDR3 region: CASSQGIGELFF. In DNA form, the CDR3 reads TGTGCCAGCAGTCAGGGTATCGGGGAGCTGTTTTTT.

This rearrangement joins TRBV11-2 to TRBJ2-1; 9 bases are shared with TRBD1. Per germline, CDR1 SGHAT and CDR2 FQNNGV. The CDR3 runs to 16 residues. Germline trimming cut 4 bases from V and 4 bases from J; bases unmatched to any gene: 8. CDR3 in DNA: TGTGCCAGCAGCTCCAAAGCCGGGACAGGGTACAATGAGCAGTTCTTC. It codes for CASSSKAGTGYNEQFF.

CDR3 coding DNA: TGTGCCAGCAGCTATCCGGGACTAGCGGGAGGCCCCGACAATGAGCAGTTCTTC. It codes for CASSYPGLAGGPDNEQFF. The chain couples TRBV12-1 to TRBJ2-1; TRBD2 is taken as the D call from the table, unchecked against the DNA. TRBV12-1 is flagged as a pseudogene. The CDR3 is 18 residues long.

This clone was detected once. V usage is TRBV4-3 and J usage is TRBJ1-1; D is unclear. Trimming stripped 1 base from V and 0 bases from J, with 9 bases between. The CDR3 is made up of 15 amino acids. From germline, CDR1 is LGHNA and CDR2 YSLEER. The CDR3 spells CASSQVSLMNTEAFF. CDR3 in DNA: TGCGCCAGCAGCCAAGTTTCCTTAATGAACACTGAAGCTTTCTTT.

The rearrangement links TRBV3-1 (or the pseudogene TRBV3-2) to TRBJ1-1; D is possibly TRBD1 (5 bases). CDR1 and CDR2 from the germline V gene are LGHDT and YNNKEL (reference sequence). This CDR3 spans 12 amino acids. CDR3 sequence (DNA): TGTGCAACCACCAGGGCCGGTACTGAAGCTTTCTTT. It encodes CATTRAGTEAFF.

V gene TRBV30 combines with J gene TRBJ2-4; 8 nucleotides match TRBD2. Losses at the gene ends were 1 base for V and 3 bases for J; bases not matched to a gene: 2. CDR1 GTSNPN and CDR2 SVGIG come from the germline V gene (reference sequence). The CDR3 is 14 amino acids. The CDR3 is CAWSAGTSKNIQYF. CDR3 in DNA: TGTGCCTGGAGTGCCGGGACTAGCAAAAACATTCAGTACTTC.

The chain has TRBV6-1 and TRBJ1-1, with a tentative D call TRBD1 (5 bases). V lost 3 bases to trimming and J lost 3 bases, with 8 bases between them. CDR1 and CDR2 (germline): MNHNS, SASEGT. This CDR3 is built from 13 residues. CDR3 DNA sequence: TGTGCCAGCAGTGACGGGGGGTACACTGAAGCTTTCTTT. Translation gives CASSDGGYTEAFF.

The CDR3 is CASSLELNNEQFF. Here the CDR3 DNA reads TGCGCCAGCAGCTTGGAACTCAACAATGAGCAGTTCTTC. V and J are TRBV5-1 and TRBJ2-1; D unresolved. The germline gives CDR1 SGHRS, CDR2 YFSETQ. The CDR3 is 13 residues long. The V end lost 0 bases, the J end lost 5 bases, and 6 bases lay between the germline ends.

V and J are TRBV30 and TRBJ2-7, with 11 bases fitting TRBD1. The CDR3 is made up of 15 amino acids. Germline V gene data show CDR1 as GTSNPN and CDR2 as SVGIG (reference sequence). The junction had 9 bases not matched to a gene; V was cut back by 0 bases and J by 8 bases. For the CDR3, the DNA is TGTGCCTGGAGTGTAAGGGGGACAGGGGGAATTCAGCAGTACTTC. Protein: CAWSVRGTGGIQQYF.

The chain employs TRBV19 and TRBJ1-1; D possibly corresponds to TRBD1 (6 bases). The CDR3 extends over 13 amino acids. Germline V lookup: CDR1 LNHDA, CDR2 SQIVND (reference sequence). Trimming removed 7 bases from V and 6 bases from J, with 15 bases in between. The CDR3 DNA follows: TGTGCCAGTATCCACGACAGGACCCCTGAAGCTTTCTTT. Translating it yields CASIHDRTPEAFF.

This sequence joins TRBV4-2 and TRBJ1-6; D may be TRBD1 (5 bases). The CDR3 covers 16 residues. The germline gives CDR1 LGHNA, CDR2 YNFKEQ. V was cut by 3 bases and J by 10 bases, with 19 bases left in between. CDR3 bases: TGTGCCAGCAGCCACCAAAAATTGGGGGGGTGGTCACCCCTCCACTTT. It yields the protein CASSHQKLGGWSPLHF.

This clone appeared once. The chain recombines TRBV9 with TRBJ1-1; D is undetermined. The germline V and J ends were trimmed by 0 bases and 0 bases, with 9 bases remaining between them. The CDR3 has 15 amino acids. Germline CDR1 and CDR2: SGDLS and YYNGEE. The CDR3 sequence: CASSVAGRLNTEAFF. The CDR3 DNA sequence: TGTGCCAGCAGCGTAGCCGGCAGGTTGAACACTGAAGCTTTCTTT.

The rearrangement uses TRBV3-1 (or the pseudogene TRBV3-2) and TRBJ2-7; D is unresolved. Trimming pared 3 bases from V and 0 bases from J, leaving 6 bases between. This CDR3 is built from 13 residues. Germline values: CDR1 LGHDT, CDR2 YNNKEL (reference sequence). In DNA form, the CDR3 reads TGTGCCAGCAGCCATCCGGTCTCCTACGAGCAGTACTTC. Translation gives CASSHPVSYEQYF.

In this sample, this clone turned up a few times. For the CDR3, the DNA is TGTGCCAGCAGTGGGAGACTAGCGGGTGAGCAGTACTTC. Protein: CASSGRLAGEQYF. The J gene is TRBJ2-7, the V gene TRBV12-3 or TRBV12-4; 10 bases agree with TRBD2. CDR3 length equals 13 residues. Losses at the gene ends were 5 bases for V and 7 bases for J; bases not matched to a gene: 5.

V is TRBV29-1 and J is TRBJ1-1; TRBD1 aligns across 7 bases. The germline V gene has CDR1 SQVTM and CDR2 ANQGSEA. V was clipped by 7 bases and J by 4 bases; unmatched bases: 12. CDR3 length equals 14 residues. The CDR3 DNA follows: TGCAGCGCCTCTTCCAATCAGGGGGGCACTGAAGCTTTCTTT. Amino acid sequence: CSASSNQGGTEAFF.

This chain joins TRBV2 and TRBJ2-7, with TRBD2 identical over 9 bases. Germline assignment: CDR1 SNHLY and CDR2 FYNNEI. CDR3 size: 14 residues. With 8 bases clipped from V and 5 bases from J, the junction kept 10 bases outside the gene matches. CDR3 nucleotides: TGTGCCAGCTCACAAGGACTAGCGTTACACGAGCAGTACTTC. Translation gives CASSQGLALHEQYF.

Here the CDR3 reads CASSPIGPQGAGEQYF. The CDR3 coding sequence is TGTGCCAGCAGCCCCATAGGGCCACAGGGGGCGGGCGAGCAGTACTTC. The chain links TRBV7-3 to TRBJ2-7; TRBD1 matches at 9 bases. Germline values: CDR1 SGHTA, CDR2 FQGTGA. V trimming: 5 bases; J trimming: 6 bases; junction bases outside the gene matches: 14. The CDR3 is 16 amino acids.

The chain is built from TRBV4-1 and TRBJ2-7; D is uncertain. Germline CDR1 is MGHRA and CDR2 is YSYEKL. The CDR3 runs 16 residues. Trimming took 0 bases from V and 2 from J, leaving 14 bases between them. The CDR3 DNA is TGCGCCAGCAGCCAAGAATGGGCCAAGCCCACCTACGAGCAGTACTTC. The encoded protein is CASSQEWAKPTYEQYF.

The rearrangement uses TRBV5-1 and TRBJ1-1, with TRBD1 as a possible D gene (5 bases). Between the trimmed V and J ends, which lost 0 bases and 1 base, there was a span of 13 bases. Germline V CDR1 and CDR2: SGHRS, YFSETQ. This CDR3 is 16 amino acids long. The CDR3 loop reads CASSLAVRGQNTEAFF. As DNA, the CDR3 is TGCGCCAGCAGCTTGGCCGTAAGGGGCCAGAACACTGAAGCTTTCTTT.

The chain joins TRBV4-2 to TRBJ1-5, with TRBD1 matching over 10 bases. With V trimmed by 0 bases and J by 9 bases, 5 bases remained unmatched. The CDR3 covers 15 residues. CDR1 is LGHNA, CDR2 YNFKEQ, per germline. The CDR3 sequence is CASSQEGTGVTPQHF. As DNA, the CDR3 is TGTGCCAGCAGCCAAGAGGGGACAGGGGTTACGCCCCAGCATTTT.

The rearrangement links TRBV19 to TRBJ2-5, with 11 bases that match TRBD1. The ends lost 4 bases at V and 2 bases at J; junction bases unmatched: 12. The CDR3 sequence is 18 residues long. Germline CDR1 is LNHDA and CDR2 is SQIVND (reference sequence). CDR3 bases: TGTGCCAGTAGTACGCAATCCTGGACAGGGGGCGGACAAGAGACCCAGTACTTC. Protein sequence: CASSTQSWTGGGQETQYF.

The V gene is TRBV7-2, the J gene TRBJ2-7; perhaps TRBD1 as D (6 bases). Germline V gene sequence: CDR1 SGHTA, CDR2 FQGNSA. The V end lost 1 base, the J end lost 7 bases, and 17 bases lay between the germline ends. This CDR3 region has 15 residues. The CDR3 here is CASSLVVGAGLEQYF. CDR3 nucleotide sequence: TGTGCCAGCAGCTTAGTAGTGGGGGCAGGTCTGGAGCAGTACTTC.

The chain combines TRBV19 with TRBJ1-4; D is perhaps TRBD1 (6 bases). CDR1 and CDR2 from the germline V gene are LNHDA and SQIVND (reference sequence). CDR3 length: 15 residues. Deletions cut 1 base from V and 8 bases from J, with 14 bases between. The CDR3 region is CASSIVAGTREKLFF. The CDR3 nucleotides are TGTGCCAGTAGTATAGTAGCCGGGACAAGGGAAAAACTGTTTTTT.

The gene calls are TRBV19 and TRBJ2-2, with 7 bases that match TRBD1. The CDR3 is 15 residues long. Germline V lookup: CDR1 LNHDA, CDR2 SQIVND (reference sequence). The V gene end was trimmed by 8 bases and the J gene end by 0 bases; junction bases not matched to a gene: 6. CDR3 amino acids: CASLAGTANTGELFF. In nucleotides, the CDR3 is TGTGCCAGTCTTGCCGGGACAGCGAACACCGGGGAGCTGTTTTTT.

The rearrangement links TRBV11-2 to TRBJ1-1; weak D call: TRBD1 (6 bases). The CDR3 extends over 16 amino acids. Trimming stripped 1 base from V and 0 bases from J, with 12 bases between. Germline CDR1 and CDR2: SGHAT and FQNNGV. The CDR3 DNA follows: TGTGCCAGCAGCTTAGCTTCCCAGGGGTTGAACACTGAAGCTTTCTTT. Translation gives CASSLASQGLNTEAFF.

The chain combines TRBV7-2 with TRBJ2-7; D is unclear. Germline V gene lookup returns CDR1 SGHTA and CDR2 FQGNSA. Trimming took off 3 bases at V and 0 bases at J, with 3 bases between the two ends. This CDR3 comprises 12 residues. CDR3 residues: CASSLSSYEQYF. The CDR3 nucleotides are TGTGCCAGCAGCTTGAGCTCCTACGAGCAGTACTTC.

This sequence joins TRBV12-3 or TRBV12-4 and TRBJ2-7, with D tentatively TRBD2 (5 bases). With 6 bases removed from V and 4 bases from J, the gap between germline ends came to 10 bases. The CDR3 totals 12 residues. CDR3 DNA: TGTGCCAGCAGCATCGCGGGTTACGAGCAGTACTTC. Its protein is CASSIAGYEQYF.

The chain combines TRBV7-2 with TRBJ1-2, with 7 bases identical to TRBD1. CDR3 length: 12 residues. In germline, CDR1 is SGHTA, CDR2 FQGNSA. The trim removed 5 bases at V and 8 bases at J, leaving 5 bases unmatched. CDR3 amino acids: CASSDRVGGYTF. The CDR3 nucleotides read TGTGCCAGCAGCGACAGGGTCGGGGGCTACACCTTC. Supplemented by reference TRBV7-2 and TRBJ1-2, the full variable domain reads GAGVSQSPSNKVTEKGKDVELRCDPISGHTALYWYRQSLGQGLEFLIYFQGNSAPDKSGLPSDRFSAERTGGSVSTLTIQRTQQEDSAVYLCASSDRVGGYTFGSGTRLTVV.

V usage is TRBV18 and J usage is TRBJ2-7; 12 positions agree with TRBD2. Germline V gene data show CDR1 as KGHSH and CDR2 as LQKENI. V shed 5 bases, J shed 6 bases, and the junction held 5 bases outside the gene matches. The CDR3 totals 14 residues. The CDR3 DNA sequence: TGTGCCAGCTCAACCGGACTAGCGGGACCCGAGCAGTACTTC. Translating it yields CASSTGLAGPEQYF.

This clone was counted only a few times. The gene calls are TRBV9 and TRBJ1-6; TRBD1 matches at 7 bases. The CDR3 is 15 residues long. Germline V gene sequence: CDR1 SGDLS, CDR2 YYNGEE. J lost 5 bases, V lost 2 bases, and 4 bases had no gene match. The CDR3 is CASSVRQGNNSPLHF. CDR3 bases: TGTGCCAGCAGCGTTCGACAGGGCAATAATTCACCCCTCCACTTT.